Included here is one TCR beta chain sequence, with context. The target antigen is unknown. The data derive from a study of T cell repertoires in cytomegalovirus infection. The wider study: Selection of CMV epitopes for the study included recently identified HLA-C-restricted and well-studied HLA-B-restricted ones. An indication of both CMV infection and matching HLA type came from public TCR beta signatures. General study results and limits: Dominating the ex vivo response were TCR beta clonotypes that were CMV-specific and HLA-C-restricted. Totalled public TCR beta family frequency picked out people who carried CMV plus the relevant HLA.

Each CDR3 protein gets one entry after TCRdb re-called the reads with MiXCR. The data show 700,000 to 850,000 distinct CDR3 sequences, around a third seen once. Germline CDR1 reads SGHVS; CDR2 reads FNYEAQ. Trimming left V 4 bases short and J 5 bases short, with 6 bases between. The CDR3 extends over 11 amino acids. The sequence was obtained from a human donor in good health (CMV status not recorded). Some clones in this sample may be carry-over from other donors' samples. This chain uses TRBV7-6 with TRBJ2-7; D not resolved. Sample: cultured CD8+ T cells from PBMCs, taken from culture after CMV antigen stimulation. The CDR3: CASSSGNEQYF. The CDR3 nucleotides read TGTGCCAGCAGCTCCGGTAACGAGCAGTACTTC.